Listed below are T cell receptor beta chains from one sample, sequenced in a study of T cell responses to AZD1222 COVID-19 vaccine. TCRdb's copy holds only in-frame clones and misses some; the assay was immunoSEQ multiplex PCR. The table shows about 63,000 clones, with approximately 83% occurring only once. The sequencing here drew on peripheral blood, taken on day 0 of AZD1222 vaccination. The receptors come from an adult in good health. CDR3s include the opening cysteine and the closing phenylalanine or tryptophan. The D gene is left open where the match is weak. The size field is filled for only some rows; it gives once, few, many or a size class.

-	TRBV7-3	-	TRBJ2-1	CASSLNTHNEQFF	TGTGCCAGCAGCTTAAACACTCACAATGAGCAGTTCTTC
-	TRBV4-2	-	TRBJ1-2	CASSQGTGTAFRLGYTF	TGTGCCAGCAGCCAAGGAACCGGGACCGCATTCAGGCTAGGCTACACCTTC
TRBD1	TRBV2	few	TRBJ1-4	CASSEGQGRGEKLFF	TGTGCCAGCAGTGAAGGACAGGGACGGGGTGAAAAACTGTTTTTT
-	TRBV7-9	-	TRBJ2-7	CASSFAGDTGEQYF	TGTGCCAGCAGCTTTGCAGGGGACACGGGGGAGCAGTACTTC
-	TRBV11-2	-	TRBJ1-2	CASSLEGNGYTF	TGTGCCAGCAGCTTAGAAGGGAACGGCTACACCTTC
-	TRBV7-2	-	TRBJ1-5	CASSLRVGSNQPQHF	TGTGCCAGCAGCTTAAGGGTTGGTAGCAATCAGCCCCAGCATTTT
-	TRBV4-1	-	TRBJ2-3	CASSRDYSFGSTDTQYF	TGCGCCAGCAGCCGGGATTACAGCTTCGGGAGCACAGATACGCAGTATTTT
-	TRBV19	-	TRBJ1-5	CASTLQGVQPQHF	TGTGCCAGTACCCTACAGGGAGTGCAGCCCCAGCATTTT
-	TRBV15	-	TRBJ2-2	CATSRETGLGELFF	TGTGCCACCAGCAGAGAAACAGGTCTCGGGGAGCTGTTTTTT
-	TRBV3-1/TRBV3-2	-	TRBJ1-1	CASSLRDEAFF	TGTGCCAGCAGCCTGAGGGATGAAGCTTTCTTT
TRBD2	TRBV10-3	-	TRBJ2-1	CAISEEIGGAMNEQFF	TGTGCCATCAGTGAAGAAATCGGGGGGGCCATGAATGAGCAGTTCTTC